A selection of T cell receptor beta chains follows, all from one sample in a study of post-analysis software for immune sequencing data. TCRdb called the PCR reads again in MiXCR, with one record for every CDR3 protein. The data show 750,000 to 950,000 distinct CDR3 sequences, 46% seen once. The source material was blood. The receptors come from a girl aged 5-17 years with multiple sclerosis. Each CDR3 is given without its conserved first and last residue.

13	TRBV7-2	TRBJ1-5	ASSLQGEGNQPQH
12	TRBV7-2	TRBJ2-3	ASSWDRPTDTQY
13	TRBV7-2	TRBJ2-7	ASSNSGSTSYEQY
14	TRBV7-3	TRBJ2-6	ASSRTATSGANVLT
14	TRBV13	TRBJ2-7	ASSPYRTGSSYEQY
12	TRBV27	TRBJ2-3	ASSWGGSTDTQY
14	TRBV5-1	TRBJ2-3	ASSPLIAGAGVTQY
16	TRBV7-3	TRBJ2-6	ASSLLGRTSSGANVLT
11	TRBV11-1	TRBJ2-2	ASAGMNTGELF
12	TRBV2	.	ASSGGGTGYEQY
12	TRBV4-1	TRBJ2-7	ASSQDAPTYEQY
12	TRBV20-1	TRBJ2-1	SARESLAGVEQF
12	TRBV6-5	TRBJ2-2	ASRPWENTGELF
11	TRBV12-3/TRBV12-4	TRBJ2-7	ASSWGQEDEQY
11	TRBV7-8	TRBJ1-5	ASSLYKNQPQH
14	TRBV20-1	TRBJ2-3	SARDRRGGSTDTQY
11	TRBV6-5	TRBJ1-2	ASSPGSYYGYT
16	TRBV24-1	TRBJ2-1	ATSDLHLRQGKGNEQF
13	TRBV4-2	TRBJ1-5	ASSQLPGSNQPQH
14	TRBV6-1	TRBJ2-7	ASSELGTGGVYEQY
15	TRBV7-2	TRBJ2-3	ASSTGGRPRGTDTQY
11	TRBV19	TRBJ1-5	ASSIGSDQPQH
12	TRBV10-3	TRBJ1-2	AISEGQANYGYT
11	TRBV29-1	TRBJ2-1	SVDLGRAYEQF
8	TRBV29-1	TRBJ2-5	TVGVETQY
12	TRBV24-1	TRBJ1-2	ATSDPDRPGGYT
15	TRBV9	TRBJ2-1	ASSVGGGTSGHNEQF
12	TRBV12-3/TRBV12-4	TRBJ1-4	ASSSTGRAEKLF
8	TRBV20-1	TRBJ2-1	SEGDNEQF
13	TRBV29-1	TRBJ2-1	SVDRTGTIGNEQF
12	TRBV6-5	TRBJ1-2	ASSQGRTPDGYT
13	TRBV12-3/TRBV12-4	TRBJ1-5	ASSSRSRGNQPQH
12	TRBV10-3	TRBJ1-5	AISERDSYQPQH
11	TRBV12-3/TRBV12-4	TRBJ1-2	ASSRLSGGGYT
10	TRBV20-1	TRBJ2-7	SAGGASDEQY
9	TRBV12-3/TRBV12-4	TRBJ2-1	ATLQGNEQF
14	TRBV20-1	.	SAREGKQGPIYEQY
13	TRBV29-1	TRBJ2-1	SADPASGRPDEQF
13	TRBV7-9	TRBJ2-1	ASSQLYGLRNEQF
13	TRBV11-2	TRBJ2-7	ASSVSGTETYEQY